This T cell receptor beta chain came from a study of beta chain features in type 1 diabetes (dated by TCRdb to 2017 to 2018). Regarding the study in general: Mean age, gender distribution, total cell number and subset yield were not different between patients and healthy donors. A total of over 95,000,000 sorted cells were examined across all samples, and RNA yield correlated strongly with the number of cells per subset. The study compared the TCRB repertoires of sorted circulating CD4+ T cell subsets in recently diagnosed type 1 diabetes patients with those in matched healthy donors. Naive and central memory subsets were obtained from all 28 donors, but regulatory and stem cell-like memory subsets were isolated from only 8 patients and roughly eight healthy donors. What the research found in general, with its limitations: A moderate but significant shortening of TCRB CDR3 length was observed in type 1 diabetes patients in all four CD4+ subsets. Sequencing cDNA rather than genomic DNA could over-represent highly expressing activated cells, although activation and CD3 levels did not differ between groups. Naive, central memory and regulatory TCRB repertoires appeared more similar among patients than among healthy donors. Because the HLA sub-analyses included only small numbers of individuals, any influence of HLA type on TCRB rearrangement was left unresolved. Fewer insertions and more nucleotide deletions at VDJ recombination sites were observed in patients with type 1 diabetes, implying thymic rearrangement abnormalities. Shorter templates might be favored by PCR, yet because patient and control samples were amplified and corrected together, any such skew would affect both groups equally.

Comments on this clone: Its target antigen remains unknown. The sample holds no much larger clone one base away, and base qualities are not on file.

From each donor, a single peripheral blood sample of 90 to 150 mL on average was drawn into heparinised tubes. A BD FACSAria II was used to sort naive, central memory, regulatory and stem cell-like memory CD4+ T cells with a panel that included CD45RO, CCR7, CD25, CD127, CD95 and CD27. All sorted populations exceeded 95% purity. PBMCs were separated immediately by Lymphoprep density gradient centrifugation and were stained directly, without being cultured. So that batch effects would be minimized, each experiment stained and sorted samples in pairs, pairing one healthy donor with one patient. The entire isolated RNA was reverse transcribed using the High Capacity cDNA Reverse Transcription Kit, and thus expressed TCRB transcripts were sequenced. Deep immunoSEQ sequencing was applied to naive, central memory and regulatory T cell samples, giving an average of around 4 million total reads per sample. Sorted cells were lysed in RLT buffer and RNA was extracted with DNase-treated RNeasy Micro or Mini kits, depending on cell number. To prevent cross-contamination, every cell subset was processed on its own, while patient and healthy donor samples were processed together. TCRB sequences were amplified from cDNA with the immunoSEQ multiplex PCR, producing 87-bp fragments spanning the CDR3 region. The amplicons were sequenced using the Illumina HiSeq platform. Concerning the study's data processing: PCR bias was computationally corrected using synthetic template baselines, reads within Hamming distance 2 were collapsed, and singletons that could not be merged were discarded. Reads were aligned against IMGT so that V, D and J genes, CDR3 length and insertions or deletions at six rearrangement sites could be assigned. Within each subset, clonotype counts were normalized to sorted cell number, and only after that were true diversity and Gini coefficients computed with the tcR R package. The overlap coefficient, calculated on TCRB nucleotide sequences, was used to quantify repertoire sharing. This immuneACCESS table, as held by TCRdb, lists in-frame sequences with V and J called but not all clones. Of the missing ones, under half trace to an unresolved V gene in checked studies; the others have no known cause. The V and J calls and clone size come from that table; D and trimming were worked out from the DNA. The sample table shows about 130,000 clones, and nearly 9.5% are seen once. The top ten constitute roughly 0.7% of the sample.

The CDR3 has 17 amino acids, counting the end cysteine and phenylalanine. The retained sequence is limited to the CDR3, 51 bases, with the frame set at the first base. CDR1 and CDR2 were assigned from the germline V gene as WSHSY and SAAADI. Between the V and J ends, shortened by 6 bases and 1 base respectively, the junction contains 22 bases. The sequence joins TRBV10-2 to TRBJ2-7; D gene: possibly TRBD2, on 6 matching bases. The receptor was derived from a young man in good health. Sequences were obtained from central memory CD4+ T cells from blood. The nucleotide sequence is given as TGCGCCAGCAGCGACTATGGAGGGGCCTTGAGTTCCTACGAGCAGTACTTC. It translates as CASSDYGGALSSYEQYF.